The 14 T cell receptor beta chains listed next were all sequenced from one sample in a study. Cells sorted as Tregs were CD4+, CD25+ and CD127-/low. MiXCR was run by TCRdb on the 5' RACE reads, yielding one entry per CDR3 protein. The data show fewer than 55,000 distinct CDR3 sequences, 22% seen once. The specimen sequenced was Tregs sorted from a lymph node. All receptors come from a female donor with breast cancer.

This sequence joins TRBV7-9 and TRBJ2-3; TRBD1 is a possible D gene (8 bases). V shed 5 bases and J shed 1 base, with 16 bases lying between them. The CDR3 runs 16 residues. The germline gives CDR1 SEHNR, CDR2 FQNEAQ (reference sequence). The CDR3 here is CASSPRTGRGTDTQYF. In DNA, the CDR3 is TGTGCCAGCAGCCCTAGGACAGGGAGGGGCACAGATACGCAGTATTTT.

The chain recombines TRBV5-1 with TRBJ1-2, with 7 bases lining up with TRBD1. V lost 7 bases, J lost 5 bases, and 2 bases stayed unmatched. Germline values: CDR1 SGHRS, CDR2 YFSETQ. This CDR3 spans 11 amino acids. The CDR3 sequence: CASSGGYGYTF. CDR3 nucleotides: TGCGCCAGCTCAGGGGGGTATGGCTACACCTTC.

The rearrangement joins TRBV12-3 or TRBV12-4 to TRBJ1-2; a weak D match, TRBD1 (5 bases). The CDR3 contains 12 residues. The V gene lost 6 bases and the J gene lost 0 bases, with 5 bases spanning the gap. CDR3 loop: CASRQANYGYTF. As DNA, the CDR3 is TGTGCCAGCAGACAGGCTAACTATGGCTACACCTTC.

Sample share makes this clonotype medium-sized (0.01 to 0.1%). V usage is TRBV6-5 and J usage is TRBJ2-1, with 11 bases matching TRBD2. The length of the CDR3 is 19 residues. CDR1 MNHEY and CDR2 SVGAGI come from the germline V gene. V lost 0 bases to trimming and J lost 3 bases; unmatched junction nucleotides: 10. CDR3 DNA: TGTGCCAGCAGTTACTCGCCCTATACTAGCGGGAGTATCTACAATGAGCAGTTCTTC. The encoded protein is CASSYSPYTSGSIYNEQFF.

The chain joins TRBV12-3 or TRBV12-4 to TRBJ1-1; the D is unclear. Trimming shortened V by 7 bases and J by 2 bases, and 11 bases separated the two germline ends. The CDR3 is 13 residues long. As DNA, the CDR3 is TGTGCCAGCACCAACACTGTAAACACTGAAGCTTTCTTT. This translates into CASTNTVNTEAFF.

This clonotype showed up just a few times. The chain uses TRBV6-1 and TRBJ2-7; 10 bases are a match to TRBD2. The J segment lost 2 bases and the V segment lost 7 bases, leaving 8 bases of the junction unmatched. The CDR3 contains 15 residues. Germline V CDR1 and CDR2: MNHNS, SASEGT. CDR3 nucleotide sequence: TGTGCCAGCAAGTTCCTAGCGGGAGTTCCCTACGAGCAGTACTTC. Its protein product is CASKFLAGVPYEQYF.

In its sample, this clonotype was seen a few times. The chain recombines TRBV7-2 with TRBJ2-2; D unresolved. V was shortened by 0 bases and J by 4 bases, with 9 bases between the two germline ends. The CDR3 runs to 15 residues. From germline, CDR1 is SGHTA and CDR2 FQGNSA. The CDR3 spells CASSLARIGTGELFF. The CDR3 DNA follows: TGTGCCAGCAGCTTAGCGCGAATCGGCACCGGGGAGCTGTTTTTT.

For this clonotype: At one boundary the junction diverges from the germline segment, which might be a read error. The genes are TRBV6-6 and TRBJ1-1, with TRBD1 identical over 11 bases. The CDR3 sequence is 14 residues long. CDR1 and CDR2 from the germline V gene are MNHNY and SVGAGI (reference sequence). CDR3: CTSARDRGGTEAFF. CDR3 nucleotides: TGTACCAGCGCACGGGACAGGGGGGGCACTGAAGCTTTCTTT.

Many counts were recorded for this clonotype. V is TRBV13 and J is TRBJ2-5, with TRBD1 identical over 8 bases. The germline gives CDR1 PRHDT, CDR2 FYEKMQ (reference sequence). J lost 4 bases, V lost 5 bases, and 12 bases had no gene match. The CDR3 length is 16 residues. The CDR3 here is CASSNPPGQVTETQYF. CDR3 sequence (DNA): TGTGCCAGCAGCAACCCTCCGGGACAGGTCACAGAGACCCAGTACTTC.

This chain joins TRBV7-8 and TRBJ2-5; 8 nucleotides agree with TRBD2. From germline, CDR1 is SGHVS and CDR2 FQNEAQ. The V gene end was trimmed by 9 bases and the J gene end by 7 bases; junction bases not matched to a gene: 16. There are 15 residues in the CDR3. CDR3 sequence: CASARNPGLGVTQYF. CDR3 DNA: TGTGCCAGTGCTCGTAACCCGGGACTAGGAGTGACCCAGTACTTC.

This chain links TRBV10-2 with TRBJ2-2, with unresolved D. CDR1 and CDR2 from the germline V gene are WSHSY and SAAADI. V was clipped by 8 bases and J by 6 bases, with 16 bases between them. There are 14 residues in the CDR3. The CDR3 coding sequence is TGCGCCAGCGGTAAAGCGTCGTGGGCCGGGGAGCTGTTTTTT. Translated: CASGKASWAGELFF.

This clonotype was observed a few times. The chain joins TRBV6-5 to TRBJ1-1; D not certain. CDR1 is MNHEY and CDR2 is SVGAGI in the germline V gene. The germline V and J ends were trimmed by 8 bases and 1 base, with 8 bases remaining between them. The CDR3 runs 12 residues. CDR3 sequence (DNA): TGTGCCAGCCAAATGGGGAACACTGAAGCTTTCTTT. Protein sequence: CASQMGNTEAFF.

The chain links TRBV12-3 or TRBV12-4 to TRBJ2-2, with a tentative D call TRBD2 (5 bases). The CDR3 is 16 residues long. V was clipped by 6 bases and J by 1 base, with 15 bases between them. This CDR3 reads CASRLTGFKNTGELFF. The CDR3 nucleotides are TGTGCCAGCAGGCTGACGGGGTTCAAGAACACCGGGGAGCTGTTTTTT.

The chain has TRBV6-6 and TRBJ2-1, with D unclear. Germline loops: CDR1 MNHNY, CDR2 SVGAGI (reference sequence). This CDR3 comprises 14 residues. V dropped 4 bases and J dropped 3 bases, with 10 bases sitting between them. CDR3 in DNA: TGTGCCAGCAGTTCCTCGACGGACTACAATGAGCAGTTCTTC. It translates to CASSSSTDYNEQFF.